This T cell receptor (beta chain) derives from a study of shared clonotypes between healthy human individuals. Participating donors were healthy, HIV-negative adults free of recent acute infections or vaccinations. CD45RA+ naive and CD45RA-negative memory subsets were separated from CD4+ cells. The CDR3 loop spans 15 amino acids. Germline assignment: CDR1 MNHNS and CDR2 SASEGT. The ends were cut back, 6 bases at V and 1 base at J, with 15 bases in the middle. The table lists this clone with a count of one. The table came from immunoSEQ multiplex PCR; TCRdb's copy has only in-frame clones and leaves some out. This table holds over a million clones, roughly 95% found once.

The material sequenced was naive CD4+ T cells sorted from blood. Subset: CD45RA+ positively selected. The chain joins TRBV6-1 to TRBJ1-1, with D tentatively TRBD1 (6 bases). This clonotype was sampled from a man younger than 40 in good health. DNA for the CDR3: TGTGCCAGCAGAGCTCGGGACACCGAGAACACTGAAGCTTTCTTT. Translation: CASRARDTENTEAFF.